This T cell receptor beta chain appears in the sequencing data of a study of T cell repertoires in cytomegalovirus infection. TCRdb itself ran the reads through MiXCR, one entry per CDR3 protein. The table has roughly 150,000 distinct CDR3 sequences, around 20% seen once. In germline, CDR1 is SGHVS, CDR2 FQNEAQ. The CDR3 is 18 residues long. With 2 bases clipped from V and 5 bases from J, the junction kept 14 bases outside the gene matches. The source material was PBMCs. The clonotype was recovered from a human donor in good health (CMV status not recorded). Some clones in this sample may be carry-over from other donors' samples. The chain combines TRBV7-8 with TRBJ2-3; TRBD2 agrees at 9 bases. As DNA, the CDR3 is TGTGCCAGCAGCTTAAACCCTCCGCGCGGGAGGGCCGTAGATACGCAGTATTTT. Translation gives CASSLNPPRGRAVDTQYF. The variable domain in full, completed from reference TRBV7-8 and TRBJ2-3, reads GAGVSQSPRYKVAKRGQDVALRCDPISGHVSLFWYQQALGQGPEFLTYFQNEAQLDKSGLPSDRFFAERPEGSVSTLKIQRTQQEDSAVYLCASSLNPPRGRAVDTQYFGPGTRLTVL.